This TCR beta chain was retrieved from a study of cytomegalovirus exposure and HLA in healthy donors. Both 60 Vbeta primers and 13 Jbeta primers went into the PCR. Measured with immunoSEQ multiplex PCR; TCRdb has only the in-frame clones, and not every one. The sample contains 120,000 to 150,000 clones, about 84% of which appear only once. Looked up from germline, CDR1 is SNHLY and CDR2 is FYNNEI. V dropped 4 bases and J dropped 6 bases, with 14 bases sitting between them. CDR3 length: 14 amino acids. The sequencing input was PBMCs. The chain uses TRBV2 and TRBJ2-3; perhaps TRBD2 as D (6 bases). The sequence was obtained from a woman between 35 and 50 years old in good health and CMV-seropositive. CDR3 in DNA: TGTGCCAGCAGTGTAGGAGGGTACCCGGATACGCAGTATTTT. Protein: CASSVGGYPDTQYF.